This T cell receptor beta chain came from a study of OX40 agonist ivuxolimab in advanced cancers. For the wider study: Ivuxolimab was a fully human IgG2 agonistic monoclonal antibody targeting the costimulatory receptor OX40 (CD134). The dose-escalation cohort was 80% to 90% male with a mean age of approximately 60 years, ranging from roughly 20 to 80. Prior anti-PD-1, anti-PD-L1 or anti-CTLA-4 therapy was permitted, and checkpoint inhibitors had been received by less than 45% of dose-escalation patients. Intravenous ivuxolimab was administered to patients every 2 weeks at six dose levels: 0.01, 0.1, 0.3, 1.5, 3 and 10 mg/kg. Among the roughly 50 dose-escalation patients, approximately 20 had hepatocellular carcinoma, roughly 15 melanoma, 9 renal cell carcinoma and 9 head and neck cancer. Peripheral TCRbeta sequencing was intended to test whether TCR sequence diversity was altered and clonal T-cell expansion was caused by ivuxolimab. The paper covers the monotherapy dose-escalation part of the phase I ivuxolimab trial, which included N ≈ 52 patients. Partial responses were achieved by three dose-escalation patients, of whom one had hepatocellular carcinoma and two had cutaneous melanoma. Study-wide findings and limitations: At doses of 0.1 to 3.0 mg/kg, clonal expansion of both CD4+ and CD8+ blood T cells was observed from baseline to week 6. Partial responders in the 0.1-3.0 mg/kg groups had among the lowest normalized peripheral clonal expansion, especially among CD8+ T cells. Antigen specificity was not determined for the clonally expanded peripheral T cells. After ivuxolimab, more expanded clones were found on average in CD8+ T cells than in CD4+ T cells. Low levels of normalized T-cell clonal expansion were also seen in some patients who did not respond.

V sheds 8 bases and J sheds 6 bases, leaving 10 bases between their ends. Its CDR3 holds 11 amino acids, cysteine through phenylalanine. The kept DNA is CDR3 alone, 33 bases in frame from the first base. The germline V gene yields MNHNS for CDR1 and SASEGT for CDR2. Patients with a history of autoimmune disease or receiving systemic immunosuppression were excluded from the trial. In every dose cohort, peripheral blood was drawn for TCR sequencing at baseline, cycle 4 day 1, and cycle 7 day 1. The samples were taken from a phase I, first-in-human, multicenter, open-label dose-escalation trial of ivuxolimab. The trial enrolled adults with locally advanced or metastatic head and neck squamous cell, hepatocellular, melanoma or renal cell carcinoma. Before TCR sequencing, CD4+ and CD8+ T cells were separately sorted from peripheral blood. Genomic DNA was extracted from sorted cells for sequencing of the TCRbeta CDR3 region. The immunoSEQ Assay was used to sequence the TCRbeta CDR3 regions. Drawn from immuneACCESS, this table holds only the in-frame rearrangements with V and J called that TCRdb kept. Clones are partly lost; checked studies trace under half to an unresolved V gene and leave the rest unexplained. This sample holds about 100,000 clones; around 80% were observed only once. About 5.5% of the sample is held by the ten biggest clonotypes.

For this clone: It has no known antigen specificity. The record has no base qualities; no much larger clone is one base away.

The chain was built from TRBV6-1 and TRBJ2-5; D gene: possibly TRBD2, on 6 matching bases. This TCR came from an adult with an advanced solid tumor such as melanoma, head and neck, liver or kidney cancer. The sample was CD4+ or CD8+ T cells sorted from blood, taken in a trial of the OX40 agonist ivuxolimab. The CDR3 protein sequence reads: CASVAGKTQYF. The DNA is as follows: TGTGCCAGCGTTGCGGGGAAGACCCAGTACTTC.